This T cell receptor beta chain was retrieved from a study of shared T cell receptors in the human thymus. Germline V gene data show CDR1 as SGHVS and CDR2 as FQNEAQ. The V segment lost 4 bases and the J segment 1 base; nucleotides outside the gene matches: 9. The CDR3 is 16 residues long. TCRdb keeps only in-frame clones here, not all; method: immunoSEQ multiplex PCR. The sample comprises 640,000 or so clones, roughly 86% of which are singletons, and about 0.0094% rests with the top ten. These data are also associated with another study on human thymus T cells.

The sample comprised thymocytes. This chain connects TRBV7-8 to TRBJ1-1; 7 bases are a match to TRBD1. This TCR came from a boy under three years old with a congenital heart defect. CDR3 bases: TGTGCCAGCAGCTCCCACCGGACAGGCACGAACACTGAAGCTTTCTTT. Encoded protein: CASSSHRTGTNTEAFF.